This passage covers 15 T cell receptor beta chains from one sample sequenced in a study of beta chain features in type 1 diabetes. Reverse transcribing all isolated RNA meant expressed TCRB transcripts were sequenced. Data came from immunoSEQ multiplex PCR; TCRdb stores just in-frame clones and leaves some out. The data hold hundreds of thousands of clones, with about a sixth observed a single time. The sample was naive CD4+ T cells from blood. These receptors all stem from a woman aged 18-29 years in good health.

The table lists this clone with a few counts. Other DNA variants within this sample encode the same CDR3. This chain links TRBV15 with TRBJ2-7; 14 bases fit TRBD2. V gave up 1 base and J gave up 7 bases; unmatched junction bases: 6. The CDR3 length is 16 residues. Germline V CDR1 and CDR2: LNHNV, YYDKDF (reference sequence). The CDR3 spells CATSRGGLAGVGEQYF. CDR3 DNA sequence: TGTGCCACCAGCAGAGGGGGACTAGCGGGAGTGGGAGAGCAGTACTTC.

The chain couples TRBV27 to TRBJ2-1, with TRBD2 matching 9 bases. Per the germline V gene, CDR1 is MNHEY and CDR2 is SMNVEV (reference sequence). This CDR3 is 16 amino acids long. With 5 bases clipped from V and 6 bases from J, the junction kept 11 bases outside the gene matches. CDR3 bases: TGTGCCAGCAGTCTGGCCCAGACTAGCGGACGCAATGAGCAGTTCTTC. This codes for CASSLAQTSGRNEQFF.

This clone was counted only a few times. The V call is TRBV18, the J call TRBJ1-1, with 7 nucleotides matching TRBD1. Per germline, CDR1 KGHSH and CDR2 LQKENI. There are 13 residues in the CDR3. With V trimmed by 8 bases and J by 1 base, 4 bases remained unmatched. The CDR3 loop reads CASTGQSNTEAFF. The DNA of the CDR3 is TGTGCCAGCACGGGACAGTCGAACACTGAAGCTTTCTTT.

This chain uses TRBV7-6 with TRBJ2-5, with TRBD1 matching 7 bases. Germline V gene data show CDR1 as SGHVS and CDR2 as FNYEAQ. This CDR3 has 14 residues. V trimming: 5 bases; J trimming: 3 bases; junction bases outside the gene matches: 6. CDR3 DNA: TGTGCCAGCAGCCCCCGGACAGGCGAAGAGACCCAGTACTTC. It translates to CASSPRTGEETQYF.

The genes are TRBV7-9 and TRBJ2-3, with 11 bases that match TRBD2. Trimming cost V 0 bases and J 3 bases; bases outside gene matches: 5. This CDR3 spans 17 amino acids. The germline V gene has CDR1 SEHNR and CDR2 FQNEAQ (reference sequence). The CDR3 here is CASSLAQGLAETDTQYF. CDR3 nucleotide sequence: TGTGCCAGCAGCTTAGCCCAGGGACTAGCGGAAACAGATACGCAGTATTTT.

This chain joins TRBV2 and TRBJ2-6; D call uncertain. The CDR3 runs to 17 residues. Germline V lookup: CDR1 SNHLY, CDR2 FYNNEI. V lost 5 bases, J lost 4 bases, and 18 bases lay in between. CDR3 DNA: TGTGCCAGCAGTTCGCCGGGTCCACCAAGCGGGGCCAACGTCCTGACTTTC. Translated, it gives CASSSPGPPSGANVLTF.

The J gene is TRBJ2-4, the V gene TRBV5-6; TRBD1 aligns across 8 bases. Trimming cost V 4 bases and J 3 bases; bases outside gene matches: 6. This CDR3 has 15 residues. Germline V gene sequence: CDR1 SGHDT, CDR2 YYEEEE. This CDR3 reads CASSNGQGGKNIQYF. The CDR3 DNA reads TGTGCCAGCAGCAACGGACAGGGCGGCAAAAACATTCAGTACTTC. Drawing the rest from reference TRBV5-6 and TRBJ2-4, the complete variable domain is DAGVTQSPTHLIKTRGQQVTLRCSPKSGHDTVSWYQQALGQGPQFIFQYYEEEERQRGNFPDRFSGHQFPNYSSELNVNALLLGDSALYLCASSNGQGGKNIQYFGAGTRLSVL.

This clone was seen a few times. V is TRBV9 and J is TRBJ2-7, with 8 bases fitting TRBD2. From germline, CDR1 is SGDLS and CDR2 YYNGEE. The CDR3 loop spans 14 amino acids. After removal of 4 bases from V and 0 bases from J, the junction contained 3 bases not matched to a gene. This CDR3 reads CASSRSGNSYEQYF. Here the CDR3 DNA reads TGTGCCAGCAGCCGTAGCGGGAACTCCTACGAGCAGTACTTC.

This clone was seen more than once but under ten times. The V gene is TRBV4-2, the J gene TRBJ1-2; D may be TRBD1 (5 bases). V was clipped by 0 bases and J by 3 bases, with 14 bases between them. Germline lookup yields CDR1 LGHNA and CDR2 YNFKEQ. The CDR3 contains 16 residues. CDR3: CASSQDTPTGYYGYTF. CDR3 sequence (DNA): TGTGCCAGCAGCCAAGATACCCCCACAGGTTACTATGGCTACACCTTC.

The chain recombines TRBV2 with TRBJ2-2; D gene ambiguous. V was clipped by 6 bases and J by 4 bases, with 9 bases between them. Germline CDR1 SNHLY, CDR2 FYNNEI. The CDR3 contains 13 residues. The CDR3 reads CASRQITTGELFF. The CDR3 DNA sequence: TGTGCCAGCAGACAGATAACCACCGGGGAGCTGTTTTTT.

The rearrangement uses TRBV7-2 and TRBJ1-4; no clear D. Germline V gene sequence: CDR1 SGHTA, CDR2 FQGNSA. The CDR3 sequence is 15 residues long. Trimming stripped 3 bases from V and 0 bases from J, with 8 bases between. The chain's CDR3 is CASSFDGATNEKLFF. The CDR3 coding sequence is TGTGCCAGCAGCTTTGACGGTGCAACTAATGAAAAACTGTTTTTT.

This clone was detected many times. The rearrangement uses TRBV7-2 and TRBJ2-6; D is unresolved. The CDR3 has 13 amino acids. V was cut by 7 bases and J by 0 bases, with 4 bases left in between. The germline V gene encodes CDR1 SGHTA and CDR2 FQGNSA. The CDR3 DNA sequence: TGTGCCAGCACACGCTCTGGGGCCAACGTCCTGACTTTC. Amino acids: CASTRSGANVLTF.

J is TRBJ2-1 and V is TRBV7-9, with no clear D. The CDR3 contains 17 residues. V was cut by 3 bases and J by 3 bases, with 18 bases left in between. Germline CDR1 reads SEHNR; CDR2 reads FQNEAQ (reference sequence). CDR3 DNA: TGTGCCAGCAGCTTTGCCTTGGTGGCGAGGAGCTACAATGAGCAGTTCTTC. It is translated as CASSFALVARSYNEQFF.

This sequence joins TRBV20-1 and TRBJ2-2, with D unresolved. Trimming took 6 bases from V and 13 from J, leaving 12 bases between them. CDR1 and CDR2 (germline): DFQATT, SNEGSKA (reference sequence). The CDR3 consists of 10 residues. DNA for the CDR3: TGCAGTGCCTGCGACGAAGGGCTGTTTTTT. Amino acid sequence: CSACDEGLFF.

The chain is built from TRBV27 and TRBJ2-7; TRBD2 aligns across 7 bases. Trimming cost V 2 bases and J 1 base; bases outside gene matches: 5. This CDR3 comprises 15 residues. CDR1 is MNHEY and CDR2 is SMNVEV in the germline V gene (reference sequence). In nucleotides, the CDR3 is TGTGCCAGCAGTTTAGTAGCGGGTGGGTCCTACGAGCAGTACTTC. Amino acids: CASSLVAGGSYEQYF.